This T cell receptor beta chain was recorded in a study of somatic mutations in cytotoxic T cells in rheumatoid arthritis. Overall study context: Immediately following diagnosis and ahead of any treatment, patient blood (approximately 30 ml EDTA) was drawn.

Trimming shortened V by 3 bases and J by 2 bases, and 15 bases separated the two germline ends. The CDR3 has 16 residues. Germline loops: CDR1 SGHKS, CDR2 YYEKEE (reference sequence). How the authors handled the data: Expanded CD8+ clones from patients, those larger than 1%, seldom had a match among published virus-specific TCRB sequences. Profiling relied on immunoSEQ multiplex PCR, and the TCRdb table lists in-frame clones only, not all of them. The V and J calls and clone size are taken from that table; D and trimming were inferred from the DNA. The sample holds 20,000 to 25,000 clones, roughly 80% seen once.

The rearrangement links TRBV5-5 to TRBJ1-3, with D tentatively TRBD1 (6 bases). Material for sequencing was CD8+ T cells sorted from blood. The sequence came from an adult with rheumatoid arthritis. The CDR3 is CASSSRGELTGNTIYF. The DNA of the CDR3 is TGTGCCAGCAGCTCCAGGGGTGAACTCACTGGAAACACCATATATTTT.